What follows describes a single T cell receptor beta chain. Its antigen remains unknown. Sequenced by immunoSEQ multiplex PCR; TCRdb stores in-frame clones only, minus some. The sample lists around 600,000 clones, around 96% occurring once. Cells designated naive CD8 were CD45RO-negative and were positively selected for CCR7, with terminally differentiated effector memory CD45RA+ cells excluded. Every donor, a Caucasian adult, lived in Nashville, Tennessee. This record comes from a study of shared clonotypes between healthy human individuals. Looking at the study overall: Per donor, CD8 memory used one plate, CD8 naive used two, CD4 memory used three and CD4 naive used three.

Study conclusions and caveats: How much donors shared clonotypes was expected to be affected by sequencing depth.

The CDR3 contains 15 residues. CDR1 LNHDA and CDR2 SQIVND come from the germline V gene (reference sequence). Deletions cut 8 bases from V and 0 bases from J, with 16 bases between. The specimen was naive CD8+ T cells sorted from blood. The receptor was isolated from a woman aged 25-40 years in good health. This chain links TRBV19 with TRBJ1-1; D remains unclear. The CDR3 nucleotides read TGTGCCAGTCAGGTTGGGCAGCTCATGAACACTGAAGCTTTCTTT. It yields the protein CASQVGQLMNTEAFF.